This is a list of T cell receptor beta chains from one sample in a study of cytomegalovirus exposure and HLA in healthy donors. Repertoires were generated with immunoSEQ multiplex PCR, while TCRdb's copy carries only in-frame clones and drops some. This table holds approximately 85,000 clones, roughly 60% found once. Input material: PBMCs. These TCRs come from a woman in her 30s in good health and CMV-seropositive. Each CDR3 is given with its conserved first and last residue. D genes are given only for firm matches. For some rows the clone size is stated as once, few or many, or as a class when expanded; others skip it.

d_call: .; j_call: TRBJ2-7; v_call: TRBV19; clone_size: .; cdr3_nt: TGTGCCAGTAGTAATGGGCGACCAGGAACCGGCGAGCAGTACTTC; cdr3_aa: CASSNGRPGTGEQYF
d_call: TRBD1; j_call: TRBJ1-2; v_call: TRBV19; clone_size: .; cdr3_nt: TGTGCCAGTAGTACCGGACAGGTCGTGTCGTACACCTTC; cdr3_aa: CASSTGQVVSYTF
d_call: .; j_call: TRBJ2-1; v_call: TRBV4-3; clone_size: .; cdr3_nt: TGCGCCAGCAGCCAAGGCTGGGAGGGGGGTAAGAATGAGCAGTTCTTC; cdr3_aa: CASSQGWEGGKNEQFF
d_call: TRBD1; j_call: TRBJ2-7; v_call: TRBV5-4; clone_size: .; cdr3_nt: TGTGCCAGCAGCCCAGGGGGTTTTTACGAGCAGTACTTC; cdr3_aa: CASSPGGFYEQYF
d_call: .; j_call: TRBJ2-5; v_call: TRBV7-7; clone_size: .; cdr3_nt: TGTGCTAGCAGCGCCCGGGGGTTGGAGACCCAGTACTTC; cdr3_aa: CASSARGLETQYF
d_call: .; j_call: TRBJ1-2; v_call: TRBV27; clone_size: once; cdr3_nt: TGTGCCAGCAGGCGGACAGACCGTTCGGTAGGCTACACCTTC; cdr3_aa: CASRRTDRSVGYTF
d_call: .; j_call: TRBJ2-2; v_call: TRBV18; clone_size: .; cdr3_nt: TGTGCCAGCTCACCACTCAACAGGGCGCCCGGGGAGCTGTTTTTT; cdr3_aa: CASSPLNRAPGELFF
d_call: TRBD1; j_call: TRBJ2-7; v_call: TRBV5-1; clone_size: .; cdr3_nt: TGCGCCAGCAGTTCCGGACAGGCTTCCTACGAGCAGTACTTC; cdr3_aa: CASSSGQASYEQYF
d_call: .; j_call: TRBJ1-4; v_call: TRBV6-1; clone_size: few; cdr3_nt: TGTGCCAGCGAGGGACAAAAGAATGAAAAACTGTTTTTT; cdr3_aa: CASEGQKNEKLFF
d_call: .; j_call: TRBJ1-1; v_call: TRBV9; clone_size: .; cdr3_nt: TGTGCCAGCAGCGTAGATCCGGGGGTTTGGGGGAACACTGAAGCTTTCTTT; cdr3_aa: CASSVDPGVWGNTEAFF
d_call: TRBD1; j_call: TRBJ1-2; v_call: TRBV6-5; clone_size: .; cdr3_nt: TGTGCCAGCAGTTACGACGGACAGGCGCGTGGCTACACCTTC; cdr3_aa: CASSYDGQARGYTF
d_call: .; j_call: TRBJ1-2; v_call: TRBV29-1; clone_size: .; cdr3_nt: TGCAGCGTTGGGGATTGGGACATCCCGAGGCTTGGCTACACCTTC; cdr3_aa: CSVGDWDIPRLGYTF
d_call: .; j_call: TRBJ1-1; v_call: TRBV5-6; clone_size: .; cdr3_nt: TGTGCCAGCAGCTTGGTGACAGCGAACACTGAAGCTTTCTTT; cdr3_aa: CASSLVTANTEAFF
d_call: .; j_call: TRBJ2-3; v_call: TRBV10-3; clone_size: few; cdr3_nt: TGTGCCATCAGTGAGTCGGAGGCAGATACGCAGTATTTT; cdr3_aa: CAISESEADTQYF
d_call: .; j_call: TRBJ1-1; v_call: TRBV15; clone_size: few; cdr3_nt: TGTGCCACCTCCTACGACAAGAACACTGAAGCTTTCTTT; cdr3_aa: CATSYDKNTEAFF
d_call: .; j_call: TRBJ2-5; v_call: TRBV10-2; clone_size: .; cdr3_nt: TGCGCCAGCAGTCTGGGGGGGCTCCAGTACTTC; cdr3_aa: CASSLGGLQYF
d_call: .; j_call: TRBJ1-1; v_call: TRBV7-2; clone_size: few; cdr3_nt: TGTGCCAGCAATCAGGGGCTGAACACTGAAGCTTTCTTT; cdr3_aa: CASNQGLNTEAFF
d_call: .; j_call: TRBJ2-3; v_call: TRBV6-5; clone_size: .; cdr3_nt: TGTGCCAGCAGGGGTTTGGTAGCCGGAGATACGCAGTATTTT; cdr3_aa: CASRGLVAGDTQYF
d_call: TRBD1; j_call: TRBJ1-2; v_call: TRBV20-1; clone_size: .; cdr3_nt: TGCAGTGCTAGCACAGGGGCGGGCTACACCTTC; cdr3_aa: CSASTGAGYTF
d_call: TRBD2; j_call: TRBJ2-3; v_call: TRBV7-3; clone_size: .; cdr3_nt: TGTGCCAGCAGCTTAGATAGACTAGCGGGGGGAACAGATACGCAGTATTTT; cdr3_aa: CASSLDRLAGGTDTQYF
d_call: TRBD1; j_call: TRBJ2-2; v_call: TRBV2; clone_size: .; cdr3_nt: TGTGCCAGCAGTGCGGGACAGGGGGGGACCGGGGAGCTGTTTTTT; cdr3_aa: CASSAGQGGTGELFF
d_call: TRBD2; j_call: TRBJ2-2; v_call: TRBV19; clone_size: .; cdr3_nt: TGTGCCAGTAGCACTAGCGGGGGCACCGGGGAGCTGTTTTTT; cdr3_aa: CASSTSGGTGELFF
d_call: .; j_call: TRBJ2-7; v_call: TRBV5-6; clone_size: few; cdr3_nt: TGTGCCAGCAGTGAAAGGGGACATTTAAGTTACGAGCAGTACTTC; cdr3_aa: CASSERGHLSYEQYF
d_call: TRBD1; j_call: TRBJ1-3; v_call: TRBV5-1; clone_size: .; cdr3_nt: TGCGCCAGCAGCCAGGGGGACGTGAGCTCTGGAAACACCATATATTTT; cdr3_aa: CASSQGDVSSGNTIYF
d_call: TRBD2; j_call: TRBJ2-7; v_call: TRBV2; clone_size: .; cdr3_nt: TGTGCCAGCAGACCAAATAGCGGGGGGGCCTGCGAGCAGTACTTC; cdr3_aa: CASRPNSGGACEQYF
d_call: .; j_call: TRBJ1-1; v_call: TRBV6-1; clone_size: .; cdr3_nt: TGTGCCAGCAGTGCGGGAATGAACACTGAAGCTTTCTTT; cdr3_aa: CASSAGMNTEAFF
d_call: TRBD1; j_call: TRBJ1-6; v_call: TRBV30; clone_size: .; cdr3_nt: TGTGCCTGGGCCCCCGTAACGGGGACAGCTTCACCCCTCCACTTT; cdr3_aa: CAWAPVTGTASPLHF
d_call: .; j_call: TRBJ2-1; v_call: TRBV4-2; clone_size: .; cdr3_nt: TGTGCCAGCAGCCAAGGTGGGGGGACCTCCTACAATGAGCAGTTCTTC; cdr3_aa: CASSQGGGTSYNEQFF
d_call: .; j_call: TRBJ1-4; v_call: TRBV6-1; clone_size: .; cdr3_nt: TGTGCCAGCAGTGAACCGGAGATAAGTAATGAAAAACTGTTTTTT; cdr3_aa: CASSEPEISNEKLFF
d_call: TRBD1; j_call: TRBJ1-1; v_call: TRBV5-5; clone_size: .; cdr3_nt: TGTGCCAGCAGCTTATGGAGTAGGGACAGGGGGCAGAACACTGAAGCTTTCTTT; cdr3_aa: CASSLWSRDRGQNTEAFF
d_call: TRBD2; j_call: TRBJ2-1; v_call: TRBV7-9; clone_size: .; cdr3_nt: TGTGCCAGCAGCCGCACCGGGACTAGTCAGGACAATGAGCAGTTCTTC; cdr3_aa: CASSRTGTSQDNEQFF
d_call: .; j_call: TRBJ2-5; v_call: TRBV5-4; clone_size: .; cdr3_nt: TGTGCCAGCAGCGGAGGACACGAATCCGGGACAACCCAAGAGACCCAGTACTTC; cdr3_aa: CASSGGHESGTTQETQYF
d_call: .; j_call: TRBJ2-3; v_call: TRBV21-1; clone_size: .; cdr3_nt: TGTGCCAGCAATTTAGCGCCTAGCACAGATACGCAGTATTTT; cdr3_aa: CASNLAPSTDTQYF
d_call: .; j_call: TRBJ2-5; v_call: TRBV5-4; clone_size: .; cdr3_nt: TGTGCCAGCAGCTTGGTAGGGGTGTACCAAGAGACCCAGTACTTC; cdr3_aa: CASSLVGVYQETQYF
d_call: .; j_call: TRBJ2-3; v_call: TRBV7-2; clone_size: .; cdr3_nt: TGTGCCAGCACCATTACTCCGGGACTGCTCACAGATACGCAGTATTTT; cdr3_aa: CASTITPGLLTDTQYF